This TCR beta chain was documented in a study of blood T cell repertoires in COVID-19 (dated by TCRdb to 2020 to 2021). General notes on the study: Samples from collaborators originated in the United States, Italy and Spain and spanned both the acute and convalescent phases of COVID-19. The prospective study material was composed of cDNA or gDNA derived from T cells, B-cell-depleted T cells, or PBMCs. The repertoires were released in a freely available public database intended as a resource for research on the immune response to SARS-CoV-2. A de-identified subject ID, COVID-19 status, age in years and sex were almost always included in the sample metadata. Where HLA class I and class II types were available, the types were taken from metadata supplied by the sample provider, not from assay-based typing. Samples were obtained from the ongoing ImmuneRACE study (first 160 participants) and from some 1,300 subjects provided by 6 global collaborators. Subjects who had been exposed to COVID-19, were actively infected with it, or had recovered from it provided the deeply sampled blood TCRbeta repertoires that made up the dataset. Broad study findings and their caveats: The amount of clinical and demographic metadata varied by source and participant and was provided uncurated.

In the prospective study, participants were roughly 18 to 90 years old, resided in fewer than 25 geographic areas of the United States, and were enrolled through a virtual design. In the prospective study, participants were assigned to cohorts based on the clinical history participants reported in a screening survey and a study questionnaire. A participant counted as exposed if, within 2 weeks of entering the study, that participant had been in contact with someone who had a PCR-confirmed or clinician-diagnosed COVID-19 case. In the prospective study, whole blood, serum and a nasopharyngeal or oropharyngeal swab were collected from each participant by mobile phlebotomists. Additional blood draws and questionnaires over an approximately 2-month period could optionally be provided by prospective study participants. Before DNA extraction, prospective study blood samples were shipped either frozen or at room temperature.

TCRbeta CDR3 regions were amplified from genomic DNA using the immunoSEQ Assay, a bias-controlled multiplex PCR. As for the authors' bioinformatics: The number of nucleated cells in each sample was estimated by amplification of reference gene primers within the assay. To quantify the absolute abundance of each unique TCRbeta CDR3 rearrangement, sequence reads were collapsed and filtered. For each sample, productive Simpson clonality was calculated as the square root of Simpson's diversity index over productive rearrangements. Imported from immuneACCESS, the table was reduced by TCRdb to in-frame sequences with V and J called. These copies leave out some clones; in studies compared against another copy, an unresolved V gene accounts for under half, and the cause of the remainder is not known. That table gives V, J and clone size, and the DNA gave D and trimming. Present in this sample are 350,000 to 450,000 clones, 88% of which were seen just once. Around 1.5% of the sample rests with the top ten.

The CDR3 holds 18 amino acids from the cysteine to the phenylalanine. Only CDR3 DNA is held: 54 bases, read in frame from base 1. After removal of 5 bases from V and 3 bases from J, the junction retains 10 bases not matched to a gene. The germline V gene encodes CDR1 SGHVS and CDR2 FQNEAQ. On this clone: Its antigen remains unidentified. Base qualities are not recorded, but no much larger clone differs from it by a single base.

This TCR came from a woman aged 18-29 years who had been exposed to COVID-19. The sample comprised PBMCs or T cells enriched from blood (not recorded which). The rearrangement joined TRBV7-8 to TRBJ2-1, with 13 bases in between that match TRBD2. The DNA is TGTGCCAGCAGCCGTATACCTGGACTAGCGGGAGACTACAATGAGCAGTTCTTC. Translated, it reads CASSRIPGLAGDYNEQFF.